This T cell receptor beta chain stems from a study of blood T cell repertoires in COVID-19. Looking at the study overall: There were acute and convalescent COVID-19 samples, and they came from the United States, Italy and Spain. PBMCs, B-cell-depleted T cells, or T cells were the source of the cDNA or gDNA that made up the material.

Per the authors' pipeline: Estimation of nucleated cell counts relied on the amplification of reference gene primers. Produced via immunoSEQ multiplex PCR; TCRdb's table is partial and in-frame only. V, J and clone size are taken as reported in that table, and D and trimming were inferred from the DNA itself. The repertoire consists of about 200,000 clones, with 85% to 90% occurring once and the leading ten covering approximately 6.2%. There are 13 residues in the CDR3. Germline CDR1 is GTSNPN and CDR2 is SVGIG (reference sequence). Trimming cost V 2 bases and J 6 bases, with 13 bases left between them.

This TCR was recovered from a man in his fifties or sixties who had recovered from COVID-19. The V gene is TRBV30, the J gene TRBJ2-5, with D tentatively TRBD2 (6 bases). The sample comprised peripheral blood. The CDR3 DNA reads as TGTGCCTGGAGTCTCGGGAGAGGAAAGACCCAGTACTTC. Residues: CAWSLGRGKTQYF.